This TCR beta chain was captured in a study of blood T cell repertoires in COVID-19. Study details: The United States, Italy and Spain were the sources of the acute and convalescent COVID-19 samples. T cells, B-cell-depleted T cells, or PBMCs supplied cDNA or gDNA.

After removal of 4 bases from V and 3 bases from J, the junction contained 11 bases not matched to a gene. The germline V gene encodes CDR1 SGHRS and CDR2 YFSETQ. The CDR3 totals 16 residues. Per the original methods: Reference gene primer amplification in the assay estimated nucleated cell counts. The protocol was immunoSEQ multiplex PCR, while the TCRdb copy is restricted to in-frame clones and leaves out a portion. D and trimming come from the DNA, and the V and J calls and clone size come from that table. In the table there are 85,000 to 90,000 clones, roughly 84% of which are singletons. The chain is built from TRBV5-1 and TRBJ1-1, with 8 bases lining up with TRBD1. Sequenced input: peripheral blood. The clonotype originates from a man aged 65 to 85 with acute or convalescent COVID-19. The CDR3, as DNA: TGCGCCAGCAGCACACGACAGGGGTATTGGGACACTGAAGCTTTCTTT. It is translated as CASSTRQGYWDTEAFF.